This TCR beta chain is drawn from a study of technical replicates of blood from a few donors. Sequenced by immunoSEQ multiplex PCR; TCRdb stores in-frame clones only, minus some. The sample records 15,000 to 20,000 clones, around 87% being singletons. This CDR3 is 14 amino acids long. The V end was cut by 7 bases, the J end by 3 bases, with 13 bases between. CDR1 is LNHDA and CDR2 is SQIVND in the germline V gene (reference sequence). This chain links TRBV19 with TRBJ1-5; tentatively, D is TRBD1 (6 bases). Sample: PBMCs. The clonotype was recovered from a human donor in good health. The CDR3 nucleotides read TGTGCCAGTACGAATACAGGGAACAATCAGCCCCAGCATTTT. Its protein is CASTNTGNNQPQHF. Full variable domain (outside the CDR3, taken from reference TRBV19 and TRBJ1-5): DGGITQSPKYLFRKEGQNVTLSCEQNLNHDAMYWYRQDPGQGLRLIYYSQIVNDFQKGDIAEGYSVSREKKESFPLTVTSAQKNPTAFYLCASTNTGNNQPQHFGDGTRLSIL.